Listed below are T cell receptor beta chains from one sample, sequenced in a study of cytomegalovirus exposure and HLA in healthy donors. Clones were read by immunoSEQ multiplex PCR, and TCRdb kept only the in-frame ones, dropping some. The table includes 140,000 or so clones, approximately 85% detected once. The sequenced sample was PBMCs. These receptors all come from a woman aged 40 to 55 in good health and CMV-seronegative. Each CDR3 is given with its conserved first and last residue. The D gene is left open where the match is weak. For some rows the clone size is stated as once, few or many, or as a class when expanded; others skip it.

V,J,D,size,length,CDR3,DNA
TRBV7-9,TRBJ2-7,.,.,12,CSSSFGQGEQYF,TGTTCCAGCAGCTTCGGACAAGGCGAGCAGTACTTC
TRBV10-2,TRBJ2-7,TRBD2,.,16,CASSGPISGRAGEQYF,TGCGCCAGCAGTGGCCCGATTAGCGGGAGGGCCGGCGAGCAGTACTTC
TRBV2,TRBJ2-7,TRBD1,.,14,CASSVGQYSYEQYF,TGTGCCAGCAGTGTGGGACAGTACTCCTACGAGCAGTACTTC
TRBV6-1,TRBJ2-3,TRBD1,.,16,CASSENGQAFTDTQYF,TGTGCCAGCAGTGAAAATGGACAGGCCTTCACAGATACGCAGTATTTT
TRBV2,TRBJ1-4,TRBD1,.,17,CASRDRTGRRTNEKLFF,TGTGCCAGCAGAGACCGGACAGGGCGGCGAACTAATGAAAAACTGTTTTTT
TRBV2,TRBJ1-2,.,.,14,CASSAPDSDYGYTF,TGTGCCAGCAGTGCCCCGGACTCAGACTATGGCTACACCTTC
TRBV6-5,TRBJ2-3,.,.,12,CATTTATDTQYF,TGTGCCACGACGACAGCCACAGATACGCAGTATTTT
TRBV5-6,TRBJ2-1,.,.,13,CASSLVPTNEQFF,TGTGCCAGCAGCTTGGTACCTACCAATGAGCAGTTCTTC
TRBV10-3,TRBJ2-7,TRBD2,.,17,CAISETGTSSPSYEQYF,TGTGCCATCAGTGAGACCGGGACTAGCAGCCCCTCCTACGAGCAGTACTTC
TRBV11-2,TRBJ1-1,TRBD1,few,14,CASSTTRGLSEAFF,TGTGCCAGCAGCACGACCAGGGGGCTGTCTGAAGCTTTCTTT
TRBV5-4,TRBJ2-2,TRBD1,once,17,CASSADFGTAITGELFF,TGTGCCAGCAGCGCAGACTTCGGGACAGCTATCACCGGGGAGCTGTTTTTT
TRBV5-1,TRBJ2-2,.,.,13,CASSFTGTGELFF,TGCGCCAGCAGCTTTACGGGGACCGGGGAGCTGTTTTTT
TRBV6-5,TRBJ1-2,.,.,14,CASSYAGPWGGYTF,TGTGCCAGCAGTTACGCGGGCCCGTGGGGTGGCTACACCTTC
TRBV21-1,TRBJ2-3,.,.,17,CASSKGLAASDTDTQYF,TGTGCCAGCAGCAAAGGACTAGCGGCTTCTGACACAGATACGCAGTATTTT
TRBV7-2,TRBJ2-5,.,.,13,CASSFVRLEPQYF,TGTGCCAGCAGCTTTGTTAGATTGGAGCCCCAGTACTTC
TRBV10-3,TRBJ2-7,.,.,13,CAISAPGAYEQYF,TGTGCCATCAGTGCGCCAGGGGCCTACGAGCAGTACTTC
TRBV7-3,TRBJ2-5,TRBD2,.,13,CASSYGGGETQYF,TGTGCCAGCAGCTACGGCGGGGGGGAGACCCAGTACTTC
TRBV27,TRBJ2-3,TRBD1,.,14,CASSFGTADGTQYF,TGTGCCAGCAGTTTTGGGACAGCTGATGGCACGCAGTATTTT
TRBV5-1,TRBJ2-7,.,.,16,CASSRVPPGSGYEQYF,TGCGCCAGCAGCCGCGTGCCCCCAGGGTCTGGGTACGAGCAGTACTTC
TRBV7-9,TRBJ2-2,TRBD1,.,17,CASSLAYRGQNTGELFF,TGTGCCAGCAGCTTAGCATACAGGGGCCAGAACACCGGGGAGCTGTTTTTT